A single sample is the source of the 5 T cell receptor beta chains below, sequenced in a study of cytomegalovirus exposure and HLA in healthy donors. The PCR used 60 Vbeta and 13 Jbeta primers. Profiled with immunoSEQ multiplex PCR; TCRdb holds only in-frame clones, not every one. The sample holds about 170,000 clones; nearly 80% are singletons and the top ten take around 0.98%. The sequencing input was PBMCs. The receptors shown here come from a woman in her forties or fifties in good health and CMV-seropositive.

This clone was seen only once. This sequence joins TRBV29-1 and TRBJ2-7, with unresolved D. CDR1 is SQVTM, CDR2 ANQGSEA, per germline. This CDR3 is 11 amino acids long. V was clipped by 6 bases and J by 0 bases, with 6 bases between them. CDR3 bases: TGCAGCGTCGAGAGCTCCTACGAGCAGTACTTC. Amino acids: CSVESSYEQYF.

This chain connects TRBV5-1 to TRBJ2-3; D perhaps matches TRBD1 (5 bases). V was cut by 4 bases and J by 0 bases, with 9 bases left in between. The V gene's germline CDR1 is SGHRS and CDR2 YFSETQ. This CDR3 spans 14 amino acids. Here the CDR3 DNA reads TGCGCCAGCAGCGGGCCAGGGAGCACAGATACGCAGTATTTT. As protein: CASSGPGSTDTQYF.

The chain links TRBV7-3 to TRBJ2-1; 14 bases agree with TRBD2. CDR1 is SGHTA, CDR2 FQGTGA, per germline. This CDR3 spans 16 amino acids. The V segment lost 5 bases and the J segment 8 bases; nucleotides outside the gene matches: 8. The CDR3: CASSPGTSGSSDEQFF. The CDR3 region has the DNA TGTGCCAGCAGCCCTGGGACTAGCGGGAGTTCAGATGAGCAGTTCTTC.

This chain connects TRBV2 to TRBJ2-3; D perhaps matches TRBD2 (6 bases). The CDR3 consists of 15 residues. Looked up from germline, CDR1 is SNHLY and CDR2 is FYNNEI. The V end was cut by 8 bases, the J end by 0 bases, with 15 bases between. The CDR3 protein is CASQLAVTSTDTQYF. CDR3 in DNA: TGTGCCAGCCAATTAGCGGTTACTAGCACAGATACGCAGTATTTT.

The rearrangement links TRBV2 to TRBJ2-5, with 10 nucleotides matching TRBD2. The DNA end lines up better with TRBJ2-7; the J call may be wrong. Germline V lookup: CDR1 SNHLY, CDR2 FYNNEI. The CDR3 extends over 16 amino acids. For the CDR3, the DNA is TGTGCCAGCAGTGGGGGTAGCGGGGGGCTAACCTACGAGCAGTACTTC. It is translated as CASSGGSGGLTYEQYF.